The next 3 T cell receptor beta chains were all read from a single sample in a study of cytomegalovirus exposure and HLA in healthy donors (dated 2017 in TCRdb). Libraries came from the immunoSEQ multiplex PCR assay. TCRdb holds this immuneACCESS table with in-frame rearrangements only. Some clones are missing; in checked studies, unresolved V genes explain under half, and the rest has no known cause. This sample gives about 150,000 clones in total; around 90% of them show up just once. The top ten clonotypes cover about 3.5% of the sample. The sample was PBMCs. The receptors come from a woman younger than 30 in good health and CMV-seropositive.

The chain employs TRBV19 and TRBJ2-7, with D maybe TRBD1 (5 bases). CDR1 and CDR2 (germline): LNHDA, SQIVND (reference sequence). The CDR3 loop spans 14 amino acids. V shed 0 bases and J shed 2 bases, with 8 bases lying between them. Written as DNA, the CDR3 is TGTGCCAGTAGTATAGATAGGGGTCCCTACGAGCAGTACTTC. This gives the protein CASSIDRGPYEQYF.

The rearrangement uses TRBV9 and TRBJ1-2, with D possibly TRBD1 on 6 matching bases. Trimming shortened V by 0 bases and J by 6 bases, and 15 bases separated the two germline ends. Germline CDR1 SGDLS, CDR2 YYNGEE. CDR3 size: 15 residues. CDR3 sequence reads: CASSVDLGGSHGYTF. The CDR3 DNA reads TGTGCCAGCAGCGTAGACTTAGGGGGTTCCCATGGCTACACCTTC.

V gene TRBV6-5 combines with J gene TRBJ2-1, with 9 positions matching TRBD1. Germline-derived CDR1 and CDR2 are MNHEY and SVGAGI. V shed 6 bases, J shed 2 bases, and the junction held 5 bases outside the gene matches. The CDR3 length is 15 residues. CDR3 protein: CASRGTGKAYNEQFF. The CDR3 region has the DNA TGTGCCAGCAGGGGGACAGGGAAGGCCTACAATGAGCAGTTCTTC.